What follows are 29 T cell receptor beta chains derived from one specimen sequenced in a study of T cell responses to AZD1222 COVID-19 vaccine. Some clones are missing from TCRdb's copy, which holds only in-frame ones; the method was immunoSEQ multiplex PCR. The sample holds approximately 130,000 clones, roughly 89% seen once. The sample consisted of peripheral blood, taken on day 0 of AZD1222 vaccination. These receptors were collected from an adult in good health.

V usage is TRBV27 and J usage is TRBJ2-5; D remains unclear. CDR1 MNHEY and CDR2 SMNVEV come from the germline V gene (reference sequence). V was trimmed by 7 bases and J by 1 base, leaving 13 bases between them. The CDR3 contains 14 residues. CDR3 amino acids: CASTSWGAQETQYF. The CDR3 DNA reads as TGTGCCAGCACCTCCTGGGGTGCCCAAGAGACCCAGTACTTC.

This chain links TRBV11-2 with TRBJ2-1, with D unclear. V dropped 3 bases and J dropped 5 bases, with 11 bases sitting between them. The CDR3 covers 14 residues. From germline, CDR1 is SGHAT and CDR2 FQNNGV. This CDR3 is CASSFLRVNNEQFF. CDR3 DNA: TGTGCCAGCAGCTTCCTGAGAGTCAACAATGAGCAGTTCTTC.

The rearrangement joins TRBV24-1 to TRBJ2-1, with 14 nucleotides matching TRBD2. Per germline, CDR1 KGHDR and CDR2 SFDVKD. The length of the CDR3 is 15 residues. Losses at the gene ends were 9 bases for V and 8 bases for J; bases not matched to a gene: 8. CDR3 sequence reads: CATHGTSGSGDEQFF. DNA for the CDR3: TGTGCCACCCATGGGACTAGCGGGAGCGGGGATGAGCAGTTCTTC.

This chain links TRBV28 with TRBJ2-6, with D uncertain. Deletions cut 7 bases from V and 0 bases from J, with 16 bases between. This CDR3 has 17 residues. Germline V gene data show CDR1 as MDHEN and CDR2 as SYDVKM. The CDR3 loop reads CASTVSEGNSGANVLTF. The CDR3 nucleotides read TGTGCCAGCACTGTCTCCGAAGGAAACTCTGGGGCCAACGTCCTGACTTTC.

The CDR3 sequence is CAWSVLPSGGYEQYF. CDR3 coding DNA: TGTGCCTGGAGTGTACTCCCTAGCGGGGGCTACGAGCAGTACTTC. The chain joins TRBV30 to TRBJ2-7, with 10 bases that match TRBD2. With 0 bases clipped from V and 3 bases from J, the junction kept 5 bases outside the gene matches. Germline V gives CDR1 GTSNPN, CDR2 SVGIG (reference sequence). The CDR3 length is 15 residues.

The J gene is TRBJ1-5, the V gene TRBV19, with no clear D. V lost 8 bases to trimming and J lost 1 base, with 15 bases between them. In germline, CDR1 is LNHDA, CDR2 SQIVND (reference sequence). This CDR3 contains 15 residues. CDR3 DNA sequence: TGTGCCAGTCAGGATAGGCCCAACAGCAATCAGCCCCAGCATTTT. Amino acids: CASQDRPNSNQPQHF.

The chain combines TRBV11-1 with TRBJ2-1; 7 positions match TRBD2. The germline gives CDR1 SGHAT, CDR2 FQDESV (reference sequence). The J segment lost 5 bases and the V segment lost 7 bases, leaving 8 bases of the junction unmatched. This CDR3 region has 14 residues. Written as DNA, the CDR3 is TGTGCCAGCAATGAGCGGGAAATAAACAATGAGCAGTTCTTC. Translation: CASNEREINNEQFF. The whole variable domain, filled in from reference TRBV11-1 and TRBJ2-1, reads EAEVAQSPRYKITEKSQAVAFWCDPISGHATLYWYRQILGQGPELLVQFQDESVVDDSQLPKDRFSAERLKGVDSTLKIQPAELGDSAMYLCASNEREINNEQFFGPGTRLTVL.

The rearrangement links TRBV5-1 to TRBJ1-1; no reliable D call. V lost 0 bases and J 8 bases, leaving 11 bases between the germline ends. This CDR3 has 13 amino acids. Germline CDR1 is SGHRS and CDR2 is YFSETQ. The CDR3, as DNA: TGCGCCAGCAGCTTGGCGGATCAAATAGAAGCTTTCTTT. Translated, it gives CASSLADQIEAFF.

V gene TRBV7-9 combines with J gene TRBJ1-6; D uncertain. Trimming pared 10 bases from V and 5 bases from J, leaving 6 bases between. The CDR3 consists of 11 residues. The germline V gene has CDR1 SEHNR and CDR2 FQNEAQ (reference sequence). In DNA, the CDR3 is TGTGCCATCACCAATAATTCACCCCTCCACTTT. Translated, it gives CAITNNSPLHF. Full variable domain (missing parts from reference TRBV7-9 and TRBJ1-6): DTGVSQNPRHKITKRGQNVTFRCDPISEHNRLYWYRQTLGQGPEFLTYFQNEAQLEKSRLLSDRFSAERPKGSFSTLEIQRTEQGDSAMYLCAITNNSPLHFGNGTRLTVT.

V and J are TRBV27 and TRBJ1-3; TRBD1 might be the D (5 bases). V lost 4 bases and J lost 7, with 17 bases in between. The germline CDR1 and CDR2 sequences are MNHEY and SMNVEV (reference sequence). The CDR3 has 15 amino acids. The CDR3 sequence is CASSSNQGFRNTIYF. For the CDR3, the DNA is TGTGCCAGCAGTTCAAACCAGGGTTTTCGCAACACCATATATTTT.

The chain combines TRBV5-1 with TRBJ2-5, with 12 bases lining up with TRBD2. CDR3 size: 18 residues. The trim removed 0 bases at V and 8 bases at J, leaving 14 bases unmatched. Germline-derived CDR1 and CDR2 are SGHRS and YFSETQ. This CDR3 reads CASSLEASGRAIGLTQYF. In DNA, the CDR3 is TGCGCCAGCAGCTTGGAAGCTAGCGGGAGGGCCATCGGGCTCACCCAGTACTTC.

The CDR3: CASSQADSYEQYF. CDR3 nucleotide sequence: TGTGCCAGCAGCCAGGCAGACTCCTACGAGCAGTACTTC. This sequence joins TRBV14 and TRBJ2-7; unclear D gene. CDR3 length equals 13 residues. Trimming removed 3 bases from V and 0 bases from J, with 6 bases in between. CDR1 SGHDN and CDR2 FVKESK come from the germline V gene.

This chain connects TRBV6-6 to TRBJ1-2; D gene uncertain. Germline CDR1 and CDR2: MNHNY and SVGAGI (reference sequence). This CDR3 is 12 amino acids long. The V gene lost 0 bases and the J gene lost 8 bases, with 7 bases spanning the gap. In DNA, the CDR3 is TGTGCCAGCAGTTACTCGACACAGGGCTACACCTTC. This encodes CASSYSTQGYTF.

The chain employs TRBV2 and TRBJ1-2; 8 nucleotides align to TRBD1. In germline, CDR1 is SNHLY, CDR2 FYNNEI. The V segment lost 6 bases and the J segment 6 bases; nucleotides outside the gene matches: 6. CDR3 length: 13 residues. CDR3 coding DNA: TGTGCCAGCAGGGAGGACAGGGCCCATGGCTACACCTTC. Protein product: CASREDRAHGYTF.

The gene calls are TRBV27 and TRBJ1-6; no reliable D call. This CDR3 spans 15 amino acids. V was pared by 2 bases and J by 6 bases, with 11 bases between. Germline lookup yields CDR1 MNHEY and CDR2 SMNVEV (reference sequence). The CDR3 sequence: CASSLELSGNSPLHF. CDR3 bases: TGTGCCAGCAGTTTAGAGTTGTCCGGTAATTCACCCCTCCACTTT.

The chain is built from TRBV20-1 and TRBJ1-1, with 9 bases identical to TRBD1. Germline CDR1 and CDR2: DFQATT and SNEGSKA (reference sequence). The CDR3 length is 11 residues. The junction had 4 bases not matched to a gene; V was cut back by 3 bases and J by 11 bases. CDR3 residues: CSARGTGLAFF. The CDR3 region has the DNA TGCAGTGCTAGGGGGACAGGGTTGGCTTTCTTT.

The chain uses TRBV20-1 and TRBJ2-1; weak D call: TRBD2 (6 bases). Germline V gene data show CDR1 as DFQATT and CDR2 as SNEGSKA (reference sequence). The V end lost 3 bases, the J end lost 3 bases, and 12 bases lay between the germline ends. The CDR3 has 14 amino acids. The CDR3 sequence: CSASELAHYNEQFF. Here the CDR3 DNA reads TGCAGTGCTAGTGAGCTAGCGCACTACAATGAGCAGTTCTTC.

This chain connects TRBV19 to TRBJ2-5; TRBD2 matches 9 bases. The germline gives CDR1 LNHDA, CDR2 SQIVND (reference sequence). There are 15 residues in the CDR3. V lost 6 bases, J lost 1 base, and 6 bases stayed unmatched. In nucleotides, the CDR3 is TGTGCCAGTAGGGGGACTAGCTGGGGCCAAGAGACCCAGTACTTC. Amino acids: CASRGTSWGQETQYF. Based on the CDR3 plus reference TRBV19 and TRBJ2-5, the full variable domain is DGGITQSPKYLFRKEGQNVTLSCEQNLNHDAMYWYRQDPGQGLRLIYYSQIVNDFQKGDIAEGYSVSREKKESFPLTVTSAQKNPTAFYLCASRGTSWGQETQYFGPGTRLLVL.

The chain carries TRBV18 and TRBJ1-4; the D gene is possibly TRBD1 (6 bases). Germline CDR1 KGHSH, CDR2 LQKENI. The length of the CDR3 is 14 residues. The V end lost 1 base, the J end lost 8 bases, and 11 bases lay between the germline ends. CDR3 amino acids: CASSPRGGQEKLFF. The CDR3 bases are TGTGCCAGCTCACCACGGGGGGGCCAGGAAAAACTGTTTTTT.

This CDR3 is CAWSQGPGNQPQHF. The CDR3 DNA reads as TGTGCCTGGAGTCAGGGTCCGGGCAATCAGCCCCAGCATTTT. The chain recombines TRBV30 with TRBJ1-5; D possibly corresponds to TRBD1 (5 bases). The V and J ends lost 2 bases and 2 bases respectively, with 10 bases between them. This CDR3 region has 14 residues. Per the germline V gene, CDR1 is GTSNPN and CDR2 is SVGIG (reference sequence).

The chain has TRBV5-1 and TRBJ2-5; 9 bases line up with TRBD2. There are 15 residues in the CDR3. V lost 3 bases, J lost 5 bases, and 8 bases stayed unmatched. The germline gives CDR1 SGHRS, CDR2 YFSETQ. CDR3 residues: CASSSAGGRVETQYF. The CDR3 coding sequence is TGCGCCAGCAGCTCCGCGGGAGGGAGGGTGGAGACCCAGTACTTC.

The gene calls are TRBV20-1 and TRBJ1-1; D might be TRBD1 (6 bases). Germline V gene data show CDR1 as DFQATT and CDR2 as SNEGSKA (reference sequence). The CDR3 is 15 residues long. Trimming removed 3 bases at V and 1 base at J, with 15 bases between. The DNA of the CDR3 is TGCAGTGCTAGTACGTCAAGCAGGGGGAACACTGAAGCTTTCTTT. Its translation is CSASTSSRGNTEAFF.

This clone was recorded only once. This rearrangement joins TRBV12-5 to TRBJ1-5; D unresolved. This CDR3 comprises 19 residues. Trimming pared 3 bases from V and 2 bases from J, leaving 23 bases between. Germline assignment: CDR1 LGHNT and CDR2 FRNRAP. This CDR3 is CASGFPGIPSSGRNQPQHF. The DNA of the CDR3 is TGTGCTAGTGGTTTCCCTGGGATACCGTCAAGCGGGCGCAATCAGCCCCAGCATTTT.

DNA of the CDR3: TGCAGCGTTCGGTATTGGGGGGACCGGGATGAGCAGTACTTC. It translates to CSVRYWGDRDEQYF. The genes are TRBV29-1 and TRBJ2-7, with D maybe TRBD2 (6 bases). V gave up 5 bases and J gave up 7 bases, with 21 bases separating them. CDR1 is SQVTM, CDR2 ANQGSEA, per germline. The CDR3 spans 14 residues.

V gene TRBV5-5 combines with J gene TRBJ1-6; tentative D call: TRBD1 (6 bases). From germline, CDR1 is SGHKS and CDR2 YYEKEE (reference sequence). The V end lost 2 bases, the J end lost 7 bases, and 10 bases lay between the germline ends. The CDR3 sequence is 14 residues long. As DNA, the CDR3 is TGTGCCAGCAGCTTAGGGACACCAAATTCACCCCTCCACTTT. Translation gives CASSLGTPNSPLHF.

The V and J genes are TRBV19 and TRBJ2-2; D is unresolved. The V gene's germline CDR1 is LNHDA and CDR2 SQIVND (reference sequence). V lost 6 bases, J lost 3 bases, and 14 bases lay in between. CDR3 length equals 15 residues. CDR3 sequence: CASSYRKSDTGELFF. The DNA of the CDR3 is TGTGCCAGTAGCTACCGAAAATCTGACACCGGGGAGCTGTTTTTT.

The chain joins TRBV14 to TRBJ1-1; D unresolved. Trimming removed 1 base from V and 4 bases from J, with 13 bases in between. This CDR3 has 15 amino acids. Germline CDR1 is SGHDN and CDR2 is FVKESK. The CDR3 nucleotides read TGTGCCAGCAGCCAAGTTGTGAGAGTTGGCACTGAAGCTTTCTTT. It codes for CASSQVVRVGTEAFF.

The V call is TRBV3-1 (or the pseudogene TRBV3-2), the J call TRBJ1-1; D unclear. The germline gives CDR1 LGHDT, CDR2 YNNKEL (reference sequence). This CDR3 comprises 13 residues. Between the trimmed V and J ends, which lost 1 base and 2 bases, there was a span of 5 bases. DNA for the CDR3: TGTGCCAGCAGCCAAGGGCCCAACACTGAAGCTTTCTTT. Translating gives CASSQGPNTEAFF.

In its sample, this clone was seen once. Other DNA variants within this sample encode the same CDR3. The V call is TRBV11-2, the J call TRBJ1-5; no definite D call. Trimming stripped 1 base from V and 6 bases from J, with 4 bases between. This CDR3 has 12 residues. Germline V gene lookup returns CDR1 SGHAT and CDR2 FQNNGV. CDR3 protein: CASSLGGQPQHF. The CDR3 DNA sequence: TGTGCCAGCAGCTTAGGGGGTCAGCCCCAGCATTTT.